This T cell receptor (beta chain) is drawn from a study of blood T cell repertoires in COVID-19. Looking at the study overall: Researchers got acute and convalescent COVID-19 samples from the United States, Italy and Spain.

Germline values: CDR1 GTSNPN, CDR2 SVGIG (reference sequence). Trimming left V 4 bases short and J 0 bases short, with 21 bases between. This CDR3 is built from 17 residues. Authors' data handling: Reference gene primer amplification in the assay estimated nucleated cell counts. The data were produced by immunoSEQ multiplex PCR, yet TCRdb's version contains in-frame clones alone and is incomplete. The V and J calls and clone size come from that table; D and trimming were worked out from the DNA. The data contain approximately 100,000 clones, around 86% of them singletons. Sequenced sample: peripheral blood. This receptor was obtained from a man in his fifties or sixties with acute or convalescent COVID-19. V and J are TRBV30 and TRBJ1-2; D is perhaps TRBD1 (5 bases). CDR3 nucleotides: TGTGCCTGGAACCCCGGAGGGGCAGGGTCCGCTAACTATGGCTACACCTTC. Its translation is CAWNPGGAGSANYGYTF.